The 19 T cell receptor beta chains reported below all come from one sample, sequenced in a study of T-cell memory formation after mild COVID-19. TCRdb reprocessed the 5' RACE reads via MiXCR and lists one record per CDR3 protein. The sample lists fewer than 500,000 distinct CDR3 sequences, about 23% occurring once. Material: PBMCs or a T cell subset sorted from them (not recorded which). The receptor set was obtained from an adult woman who had mild COVID-19 (a few samples of this study predate the infection). Cell type and time point are not known.

This clonotype was found a few times. The chain links TRBV30 to TRBJ2-7; 11 nucleotides match TRBD2. J was trimmed by 5 bases and V by 0 bases; bases with no gene match: 6. This CDR3 has 15 amino acids. CDR1 is GTSNPN and CDR2 is SVGIG in the germline V gene (reference sequence). CDR3 sequence reads: CAWSVHATSGNEQYF. The CDR3 DNA follows: TGTGCCTGGAGTGTACACGCGACTAGCGGGAACGAGCAGTACTTC.

This clonotype was detected a few times. The chain uses TRBV7-7 and TRBJ2-7, with 11 bases identical to TRBD1. Germline V gene lookup returns CDR1 SSHAT and CDR2 FNYEAQ (reference sequence). The J segment lost 5 bases and the V segment lost 2 bases, leaving 8 bases of the junction unmatched. The CDR3 contains 16 residues. Written as DNA, the CDR3 is TGTGCCAGCAGCTTATCTCCGGGACAGGGGGTCGACGAGCAGTACTTC. Translation: CASSLSPGQGVDEQYF.

This chain uses TRBV6-1 with TRBJ2-6; TRBD1 matches 9 bases. After removal of 4 bases from V and 5 bases from J, the junction contained 6 bases not matched to a gene. The CDR3 is 16 amino acids. The germline V gene encodes CDR1 MNHNS and CDR2 SASEGT. This CDR3 reads CASSGGTGFRANVLTF. The CDR3 coding sequence is TGTGCCAGCAGTGGGGGGACAGGGTTTAGGGCCAACGTCCTGACTTTC.

This clonotype was seen only a few times. The chain combines TRBV7-2 with TRBJ2-1; 8 positions match TRBD2. CDR1 SGHTA and CDR2 FQGNSA come from the germline V gene. Trimming removed 4 bases from V and 5 bases from J; junction bases left unmatched: 4. CDR3 length: 14 residues. DNA for the CDR3: TGTGCCAGCAGCTCACCCGGGGGGGACAATGAGCAGTTCTTC. It translates to CASSSPGGDNEQFF.

This clonotype was picked up a small number of times. This chain connects TRBV12-3 or TRBV12-4 to TRBJ2-3, with TRBD2 matching 13 bases. The CDR3 contains 15 residues. After removal of 5 bases from V and 5 bases from J, the junction contained 4 bases not matched to a gene. CDR3 protein: CASSATSGGVDTQYF. The CDR3 bases are TGTGCCAGCAGTGCAACTAGCGGGGGGGTAGATACGCAGTATTTT.

The chain links TRBV7-9 to TRBJ2-5; D is unresolved. CDR1 and CDR2 from the germline V gene are SEHNR and FQNEAQ (reference sequence). V gave up 6 bases and J gave up 4 bases, with 9 bases separating them. The length of the CDR3 is 12 residues. DNA for the CDR3: TGTGCCAGCAGAACATTACCAGAGACCCAGTACTTC. This codes for CASRTLPETQYF.

CDR3 in amino acids: CASSFGGGVGNEQFF. The CDR3 nucleotides read TGTGCCAGCAGCTTCGGCGGGGGGGTAGGGAATGAGCAGTTCTTC. This chain joins TRBV7-2 and TRBJ2-1; 9 bases agree with TRBD2. V lost 3 bases to trimming and J lost 7 bases; unmatched junction nucleotides: 7. The CDR3 extends over 15 amino acids. The germline V gene encodes CDR1 SGHTA and CDR2 FQGNSA.

This clonotype turned up a few times. The rearrangement uses TRBV9 and TRBJ2-5; the D gene is possibly TRBD2 (5 bases). Germline CDR1 reads SGDLS; CDR2 reads YYNGEE. CDR3 size: 16 residues. V was shortened by 0 bases and J by 4 bases, with 16 bases between the two germline ends. As DNA, the CDR3 is TGTGCCAGCAGCGTAGGGGAGCCGGGATGGGGAGAGACCCAGTACTTC. Translating it yields CASSVGEPGWGETQYF. The whole variable domain, remainder taken from reference TRBV9 and TRBJ2-5, is DSGVTQTPKHLITATGQRVTLRCSPRSGDLSVYWYQQSLDQGLQFLIQYYNGEERAKGNILERFSAQQFPDLHSELNLSSLELGDSALYFCASSVGEPGWGETQYFGPGTRLLVL.

Points on this clonotype: The junction does not match germline at one end; this may be a read error. The rearrangement joins TRBV12-3 or TRBV12-4 to TRBJ1-2; D is uncertain. The CDR3 runs 16 residues. The CDR3 DNA is TGTGCCAGCAGTTTTCCTAGGCCCCAGGTTGGGTATGGCTACATCTTC. The encoded protein is CASSFPRPQVGYGYIF.

This clonotype was counted a few times. V is TRBV5-1 and J is TRBJ2-7; TRBD1 matches 9 bases. Trimming took 4 bases from V and 6 from J; bases not matched to a gene: 2. Germline V gives CDR1 SGHRS, CDR2 YFSETQ. The CDR3 sequence is 12 residues long. The CDR3 reads CASSRDRVEQYF. CDR3 DNA sequence: TGCGCCAGCAGCCGGGACAGGGTCGAGCAGTACTTC.

This clonotype occurred a few times. V gene TRBV5-5 combines with J gene TRBJ2-7; possibly TRBD2 for D (5 bases). In germline, CDR1 is SGHKS, CDR2 YYEKEE (reference sequence). This CDR3 is built from 14 residues. V dropped 0 bases and J dropped 2 bases, with 9 bases sitting between them. This chain's CDR3 is CASSLDERAYEQYF. For the CDR3, the DNA is TGTGCCAGCAGCTTGGATGAGAGGGCCTACGAGCAGTACTTC. The full variable domain, its missing parts supplied by reference TRBV5-5 and TRBJ2-7, is DAGVTQSPTHLIKTRGQQVTLRCSPISGHKSVSWYQQVLGQGPQFIFQYYEKEERGRGNFPDRFSARQFPNYSSELNVNALLLGDSALYLCASSLDERAYEQYFGPGTRLTVT.

This sequence joins TRBV30 and TRBJ2-7; weak D call: TRBD2 (5 bases). Germline lookup yields CDR1 GTSNPN and CDR2 SVGIG (reference sequence). This CDR3 region has 16 residues. V lost 2 bases, J lost 0 bases, and 17 bases lay in between. The CDR3 reads CAWSPTGIFISYEQYF. The CDR3 DNA reads TGTGCCTGGAGTCCAACCGGGATCTTCATCTCCTACGAGCAGTACTTC.

This clonotype has ten or more counts. The chain joins TRBV5-1 to TRBJ2-1; D is ambiguous. Per the germline V gene, CDR1 is SGHRS and CDR2 is YFSETQ. The CDR3 length is 11 residues. The V end was cut by 3 bases, the J end by 5 bases, with 3 bases between. As DNA, the CDR3 is TGCGCCAGCAGCTCTAACAATGAGCAGTTCTTC. Translating gives CASSSNNEQFF.

This clonotype was seen more than once but under ten times. The chain links TRBV12-3 or TRBV12-4 to TRBJ2-7; possible D gene TRBD1, 6 bases. This CDR3 spans 13 amino acids. The V end lost 6 bases, the J end lost 3 bases, and 12 bases lay between the germline ends. CDR3 amino acids: CASRGPGDYEQYF. Here the CDR3 DNA reads TGTGCCAGCAGGGGGCCAGGGGACTACGAGCAGTACTTC.

V gene TRBV18 combines with J gene TRBJ2-7, with D perhaps matching TRBD1 (6 bases). V shed 2 bases and J shed 5 bases, with 16 bases lying between them. Looked up from germline, CDR1 is KGHSH and CDR2 is LQKENI. The CDR3 loop spans 15 amino acids. CDR3 coding DNA: TGTGCCAGCTCACCAATAGGTCTGTCAGGGGACGAGCAGTACTTC. It encodes CASSPIGLSGDEQYF.

The chain has TRBV6-4 and TRBJ2-7; TRBD2 matches at 11 bases. The CDR3 has 18 amino acids. CDR1 is MRHNA and CDR2 is SNTAGT in the germline V gene. V gave up 0 bases and J gave up 2 bases; unmatched junction bases: 9. The CDR3 DNA is TGTGCCAGCAGTGACTCACCTAGCGGGGGGCCCAGCGCCTACGAGCAGTACTTC. Translated, it gives CASSDSPSGGPSAYEQYF.

The sample holds many counts of this clonotype. The rearrangement joins TRBV7-9 to TRBJ2-3; possibly TRBD1 or TRBD2 for D (6 bases each). Deletions cut 5 bases from V and 3 bases from J, with 15 bases between. The CDR3 has 15 amino acids. The germline V gene has CDR1 SEHNR and CDR2 FQNEAQ (reference sequence). CDR3 in amino acids: CASSARGRGTDTQYF. CDR3 sequence (DNA): TGTGCCAGCAGCGCACGGGGGCGCGGGACAGATACGCAGTATTTT.

The V gene is TRBV6-1, the J gene TRBJ1-6, with 7 bases identical to TRBD1. The V gene end was trimmed by 4 bases and the J gene end by 3 bases; junction bases not matched to a gene: 6. Germline loops: CDR1 MNHNS, CDR2 SASEGT. The CDR3 runs to 16 residues. CDR3 DNA: TGTGCCAGCAGTGCTTCCCGGGACAGCTATAATTCACCCCTCCACTTT. Translation: CASSASRDSYNSPLHF.

The genes are TRBV7-8 and TRBJ1-4; unclear D gene. The CDR3 loop spans 14 amino acids. V lost 3 bases to trimming and J lost 7 bases, with 12 bases between them. Germline CDR1 reads SGHVS; CDR2 reads FQNEAQ. CDR3 in amino acids: CASSFQRVGEKLFF. Written as DNA, the CDR3 is TGTGCCAGCAGCTTTCAGAGGGTTGGTGAAAAACTGTTTTTT.